This passage covers 2 T cell receptor beta chains from one sample sequenced in a study of T cell responses to AZD1222 COVID-19 vaccine. The assay was immunoSEQ multiplex PCR, and TCRdb's table has in-frame clones only and misses some. This repertoire shows 150,000 to 200,000 clones, around nine tenths found once; its top ten account for 1.5% to 2%. The material was peripheral blood, obtained on day 0 of AZD1222 vaccination. The receptors were gathered from an adult in good health.

The chain recombines TRBV4-1 with TRBJ1-1; D is unresolved. From germline, CDR1 is MGHRA and CDR2 YSYEKL. Trimming removed 0 bases at V and 0 bases at J, with 8 bases between. This CDR3 is 15 amino acids long. Written as DNA, the CDR3 is TGCGCCAGCAGCCAAGAGGTTCAGATGAACACTGAAGCTTTCTTT. Translating gives CASSQEVQMNTEAFF.

This clone was found a few times. CDR3 sequence (DNA): TGTGCCAGTAGTGCGTCTCAAGAGACCCAGTACTTC. This gives the protein CASSASQETQYF. The gene calls are TRBV19 and TRBJ2-5; no reliable D call. This CDR3 comprises 12 residues. V was pared by 5 bases and J by 2 bases, with 6 bases between. Per germline, CDR1 LNHDA and CDR2 SQIVND (reference sequence).